Listed below are T cell receptor beta chains from one sample, sequenced in a study of identical twins. MiXCR was run by TCRdb on the 5' RACE reads, yielding one entry per CDR3 protein. Of about 100,000 distinct CDR3 sequences in the sample, roughly 6% were seen once. The sequencing sample was made of memory T cells sorted from blood. The source is a woman aged 50 to 60 in good health. Both conserved end residues are part of each CDR3. Each record gives: D gene, V gene, clone size, J gene, CDR3 protein, CDR3 DNA. D genes are given only for firm matches. Part of the rows lack a size; the others show once, few, many or a class for expanded clones.

>.|TRBV12-3/TRBV12-4|many|TRBJ2-2
CASIENTGELFF
TGTGCCAGCATTGAGAACACCGGGGAGCTGTTTTTT
>.|TRBV24-1|many|TRBJ2-2
CATSDYGGDTGELFF
TGTGCCACCAGTGATTACGGGGGAGACACCGGGGAGCTGTTTTTT
>TRBD2|TRBV5-1|many|TRBJ2-2
CASSLGLAVGTGELFF
TGCGCCAGCAGCTTGGGGCTAGCGGTAGGCACCGGGGAGCTGTTTTTT
>.|TRBV5-4|.|TRBJ2-7
CASSFTGRPYEQYF
TGTGCCAGCAGCTTTACGGGCCGACCCTACGAGCAGTACTTC
>.|TRBV5-1|many|TRBJ1-1
CASSLGGTNTEAFF
TGCGCCAGCAGCTTGGGAGGCACGAACACTGAAGCTTTCTTT
>TRBD2|TRBV20-1|few|TRBJ2-5
CSARASAGRGETQYF
TGCAGTGCTAGAGCGTCTGCCGGGAGGGGGGAGACCCAGTACTTC
>TRBD1|TRBV7-9|many|TRBJ2-5
CASSSNTGEETQYF
TGTGCCAGCAGCTCAAACACAGGGGAAGAGACCCAGTACTTC
>.|TRBV18|many|TRBJ2-3
CASQRQTTDTQYF
TGTGCCAGCCAAAGACAGACTACAGATACGCAGTATTTT
>TRBD1|TRBV11-2|many|TRBJ2-7
CASSRGQSYEQYF
TGTGCCAGCAGCCGGGGACAGTCCTACGAGCAGTACTTC
>.|TRBV4-2|many|TRBJ2-7
CASSPTPNHEQYF
TGTGCCAGCAGCCCGACCCCCAACCACGAGCAGTACTTC
>TRBD1|TRBV12-3/TRBV12-4|many|TRBJ2-5
CASSLELSTGRGETQYF
TGTGCCAGCAGTTTAGAGCTCTCGACAGGGAGAGGGGAGACCCAGTACTTC
>TRBD2|TRBV23-1|few|TRBJ2-1
CASSQSTSGRVAYNEQFF
TGCGCCAGCAGTCAAAGTACCAGCGGGAGGGTAGCCTACAATGAGCAGTTCTTC
>TRBD2|TRBV20-1|.|TRBJ2-1
CSAPGTSGYNEQFF
TGCAGTGCCCCCGGGACTAGCGGGTACAATGAGCAGTTCTTC
>TRBD2|TRBV20-1|many|TRBJ2-5
CSAPRAGRPEETQYF
TGCAGTGCCCCGCGAGCGGGACGGCCCGAAGAGACCCAGTACTTC
>.|TRBV2|few|TRBJ1-6
CASSEYSPLHF
TGTGCCAGCAGTGAATATTCACCCCTCCACTTT
>TRBD2|TRBV5-6|many|TRBJ2-3
CASSSTPGLAGPSTDTQYF
TGTGCCAGCAGTTCGACTCCGGGACTAGCGGGCCCTAGCACAGATACGCAGTATTTT
>TRBD2|TRBV7-3|.|TRBJ2-1
CASSPAGLAGGLNNEQFF
TGTGCCAGCAGCCCGGCGGGACTAGCGGGAGGTCTAAACAATGAGCAGTTCTTC
>TRBD1|TRBV7-8|.|TRBJ2-6
CASNEQGALGANVLTF
TGTGCCAGCAACGAACAGGGGGCGTTAGGGGCCAACGTCCTGACTTTC
>TRBD2|TRBV30|.|TRBJ2-2
CAWSLTSGRTGELFF
TGTGCCTGGAGTTTGACTAGCGGGAGAACCGGGGAGCTGTTTTTT
>TRBD1|TRBV7-3|.|TRBJ1-2
CASRETGTGGEGYTF
TGTGCCAGCAGAGAGACCGGGACAGGGGGAGAGGGCTACACCTTC
>.|TRBV4-1|many|TRBJ1-4
CASSYQRETMGKLFF
TGCGCCAGCAGCTACCAGCGGGAGACCATGGGAAAACTGTTTTTT
>.|TRBV4-1|many|TRBJ2-3
CASSRGGVTDTQYF
TGCGCCAGCAGCCGTGGCGGGGTCACAGATACGCAGTATTTT
>.|TRBV12-3/TRBV12-4|few|TRBJ1-5
CASSLAPNQPQHF
TGTGCCAGCAGTTTAGCGCCGAATCAGCCCCAGCATTTT
>.|TRBV27|.|TRBJ1-1
CASSFSSFKGTEAFF
TGTGCCAGCAGTTTTTCATCGTTTAAGGGCACTGAAGCTTTCTTT
>TRBD1|TRBV6-1|many|TRBJ1-1
CASSRQGGDTEAFF
TGTGCCAGCAGTAGACAGGGCGGCGACACTGAAGCTTTCTTT
>TRBD1|TRBV6-1|.|TRBJ2-1
CASSVRDRELNEQFF
TGTGCCAGCAGTGTCCGGGACAGGGAACTCAATGAGCAGTTCTTC
>.|TRBV5-1|many|TRBJ2-1
CASSLDSSYPEQFF
TGCGCCAGCAGCTTGGATTCTAGTTATCCTGAGCAGTTCTTC
>.|TRBV6-1|many|TRBJ1-2
CASSEFGTGLGSYTF
TGTGCCAGCAGTGAATTTGGGACCGGGTTGGGGAGCTACACCTTC
>TRBD1|TRBV20-1|.|TRBJ2-5
CSASFGQGPQETQYF
TGCAGTGCTAGTTTCGGACAGGGTCCCCAAGAGACCCAGTACTTC
>.|TRBV24-1|many|TRBJ1-1
CATSDWGNTEAFF
TGTGCCACCAGTGATTGGGGGAACACTGAAGCTTTCTTT